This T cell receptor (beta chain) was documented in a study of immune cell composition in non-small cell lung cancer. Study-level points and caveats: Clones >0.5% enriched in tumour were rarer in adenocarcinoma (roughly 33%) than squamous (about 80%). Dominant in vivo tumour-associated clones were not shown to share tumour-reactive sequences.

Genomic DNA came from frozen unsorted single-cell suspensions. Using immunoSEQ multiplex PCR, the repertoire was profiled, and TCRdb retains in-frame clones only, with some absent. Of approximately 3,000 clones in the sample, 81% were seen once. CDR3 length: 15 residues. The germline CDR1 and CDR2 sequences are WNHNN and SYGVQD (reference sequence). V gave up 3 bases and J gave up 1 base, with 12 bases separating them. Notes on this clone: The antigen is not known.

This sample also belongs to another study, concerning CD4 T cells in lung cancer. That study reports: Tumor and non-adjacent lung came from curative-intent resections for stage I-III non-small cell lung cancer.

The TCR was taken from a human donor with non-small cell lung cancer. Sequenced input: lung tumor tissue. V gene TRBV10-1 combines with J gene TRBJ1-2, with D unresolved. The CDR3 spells CASSDYRTNNYGYTF. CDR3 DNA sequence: TGCGCCAGCAGTGATTACAGAACAAATAACTATGGCTACACCTTC.